The following is a T cell receptor (beta chain) sequence with its context. This PCR relied on a set of 60 Vbeta primers and 13 Jbeta primers. Here immunoSEQ multiplex PCR was the method, and the copy in TCRdb shows in-frame clones only, minus some. The profile covers roughly 100,000 clones, with around 80% appearing a single time and about 6.9% taken by the ten largest. The data are from a study of cytomegalovirus exposure and HLA in healthy donors. The sequence came from a man younger than 40 in good health and CMV-seropositive. Input material: PBMCs.

In DNA form, the CDR3 reads TGCGCCAGCAGCCAGGGGGGGCGGGGGAGCACAGATACGCAGTATTTT. As protein: CASSQGGRGSTDTQYF. This rearrangement joins TRBV4-1 to TRBJ2-3; D perhaps matches TRBD2 (7 bases). V was shortened by 3 bases and J by 0 bases, with 13 bases between the two germline ends. Germline V gene data show CDR1 as MGHRA and CDR2 as YSYEKL. The CDR3 contains 16 residues.